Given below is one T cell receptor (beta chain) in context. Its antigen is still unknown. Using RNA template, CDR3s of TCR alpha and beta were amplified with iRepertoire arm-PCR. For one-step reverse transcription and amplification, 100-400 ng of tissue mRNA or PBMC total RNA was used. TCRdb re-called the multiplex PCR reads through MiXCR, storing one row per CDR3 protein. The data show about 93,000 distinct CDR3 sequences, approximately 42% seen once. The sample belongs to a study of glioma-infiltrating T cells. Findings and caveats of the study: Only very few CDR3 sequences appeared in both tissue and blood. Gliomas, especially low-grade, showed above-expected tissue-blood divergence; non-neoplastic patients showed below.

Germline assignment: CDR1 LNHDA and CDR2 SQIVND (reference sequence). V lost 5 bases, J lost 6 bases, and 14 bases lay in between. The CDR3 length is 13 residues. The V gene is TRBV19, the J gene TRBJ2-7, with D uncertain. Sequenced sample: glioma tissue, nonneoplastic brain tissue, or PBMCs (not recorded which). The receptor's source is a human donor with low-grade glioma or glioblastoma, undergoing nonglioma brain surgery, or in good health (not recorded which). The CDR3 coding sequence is TGTGCCAGTAGTCTTCGGGTAGTTGCCGAGCAGTACTTC. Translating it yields CASSLRVVAEQYF. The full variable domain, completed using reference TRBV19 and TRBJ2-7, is DGGITQSPKYLFRKEGQNVTLSCEQNLNHDAMYWYRQDPGQGLRLIYYSQIVNDFQKGDIAEGYSVSREKKESFPLTVTSAQKNPTAFYLCASSLRVVAEQYFGPGTRLTVT.